These 8 T cell receptor beta chains were sequenced from one sample in a study of technical replicates of blood from several donors. Using immunoSEQ multiplex PCR, the repertoire was profiled, and TCRdb retains in-frame clones only, with some absent. The table records around 65,000 clones, around 87% of them present only once. The sequencing sample was made of PBMCs. Receptors were obtained from a human donor in good health. Some clones in this sample may be carry-over from other donors' samples.

This chain connects TRBV5-5 to TRBJ1-2, with 12 bases lining up with TRBD1. V lost 6 bases to trimming and J lost 7 bases; unmatched junction nucleotides: 13. The CDR3 runs 16 residues. Germline CDR1 is SGHKS and CDR2 is YYEKEE (reference sequence). Here the CDR3 DNA reads TGTGCCAGCACCGATCTTTGGGACAGGGGGCGCGGTGGCTACACCTTC. Translating it yields CASTDLWDRGRGGYTF.

The chain links TRBV29-1 to TRBJ2-2, with 7 bases that match TRBD1. CDR3 length equals 14 residues. V lost 5 bases and J lost 3; bases outside the gene matches: 6. Germline V CDR1 and CDR2: SQVTM, ANQGSEA. Here the CDR3 DNA reads TGCAGCGTTCGGTCCGGGACAGACACCGGGGAGCTGTTTTTT. Its translation is CSVRSGTDTGELFF.

This rearrangement joins TRBV5-1 to TRBJ2-7; D is perhaps TRBD2 (6 bases). This CDR3 is built from 14 residues. CDR1 and CDR2 (germline): SGHRS, YFSETQ. V was pared by 4 bases and J by 7 bases, with 18 bases between. Here the CDR3 reads CASSGGTGWGEQYF. The CDR3 nucleotides are TGCGCCAGCAGCGGGGGGACTGGCTGGGGGGAGCAGTACTTC.

This clone has just a few counts. V is TRBV6-1 and J is TRBJ2-6, with TRBD2 matching over 13 bases. The CDR3 is 19 amino acids. Germline loops: CDR1 MNHNS, CDR2 SASEGT. V shed 2 bases, J shed 1 base, and the junction held 5 bases outside the gene matches. The DNA for the CDR3 is TGTGCCAGCAGTGAACCAGGACTAGCGGGGGTTTCTGGGGCCAACGTCCTGACTTTC. Translating it yields CASSEPGLAGVSGANVLTF.

This chain connects TRBV4-3 to TRBJ2-5, with 7 nucleotides matching TRBD1. Germline-derived CDR1 and CDR2 are LGHNA and YSLEER. The CDR3 has 15 amino acids. After removal of 1 base from V and 7 bases from J, the junction contained 9 bases not matched to a gene. Here the CDR3 reads CASSQGDRSKGTQYF. CDR3 bases: TGCGCCAGCAGCCAAGGGGACAGATCCAAGGGGACCCAGTACTTC.

The V call is TRBV10-3, the J call TRBJ2-7; 9 positions match TRBD2. Germline-derived CDR1 and CDR2 are ENHRY and SYGVKD. Losses at the gene ends were 6 bases for V and 7 bases for J; bases not matched to a gene: 13. This CDR3 region has 15 residues. CDR3 DNA sequence: TGTGCCATCAGCACGATTAGCGGGAGTGGGGATGAGCAGTACTTC. The encoded protein is CAISTISGSGDEQYF.

The genes are TRBV11-2 and TRBJ1-3; D gene uncertain. The CDR3 length is 17 residues. Trimming took off 7 bases at V and 1 base at J, with 20 bases between the two ends. Germline-derived CDR1 and CDR2 are SGHAT and FQNNGV. In DNA form, the CDR3 reads TGTGCCAGCAACCCTCTTGGAGCAAGAGGTTCTGGAAACACCATATATTTT. This translates into CASNPLGARGSGNTIYF.

This chain links TRBV7-9 with TRBJ1-1, with D uncertain. Between the trimmed V and J ends, which lost 1 base and 7 bases, there was a span of 7 bases. The CDR3 extends over 12 amino acids. From germline, CDR1 is SEHNR and CDR2 FQNEAQ (reference sequence). For the CDR3, the DNA is TGTGCCAGCAGCTTAGAGTGGAGTGAAGCTTTCTTT. Amino acids: CASSLEWSEAFF.